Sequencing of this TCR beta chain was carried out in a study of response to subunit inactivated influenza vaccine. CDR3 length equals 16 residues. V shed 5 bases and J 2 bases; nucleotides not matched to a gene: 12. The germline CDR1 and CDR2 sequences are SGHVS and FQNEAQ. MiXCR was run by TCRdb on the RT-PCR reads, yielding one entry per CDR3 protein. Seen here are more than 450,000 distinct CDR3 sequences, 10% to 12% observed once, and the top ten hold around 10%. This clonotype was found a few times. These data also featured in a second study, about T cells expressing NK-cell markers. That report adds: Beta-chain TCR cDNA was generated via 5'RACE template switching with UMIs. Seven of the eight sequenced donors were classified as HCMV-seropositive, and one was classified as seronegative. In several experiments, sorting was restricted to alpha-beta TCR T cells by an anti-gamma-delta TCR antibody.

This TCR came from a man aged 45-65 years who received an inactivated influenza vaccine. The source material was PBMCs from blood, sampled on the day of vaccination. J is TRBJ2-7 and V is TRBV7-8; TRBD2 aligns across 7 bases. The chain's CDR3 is CASSGHAGVFPYEQYF. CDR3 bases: TGTGCCAGCAGCGGACACGCGGGAGTCTTTCCCTACGAGCAGTACTTC.